Listed below are T cell receptor beta chains from one sample, sequenced in a study of blood T cells in healthy people across ages. Each CDR3 protein is one row after TCRdb ran MiXCR on the 5' RACE reads. The sample lists some 1.4 million distinct CDR3 sequences, roughly 40% occurring once. The sample consisted of blood. These TCRs come from a woman younger than 30 in good health. The CDR3 runs from the conserved cysteine through the conserved F or W. A D gene is named only where the DNA matches it firmly. Some rows mark clone size as missing; the rest say once, few, many or name a class of expanded clone.

TRBD2	18	NA	TRBJ2-7	TRBV2	TGTGCCAGCAGATCATACCGGGGTTCGCGGGAGGGCCAGGGCGAGCAGTACTTC	CASRSYRGSREGQGEQYF
TRBD1	15	once	TRBJ2-3	TRBV12-3/TRBV12-4	TGTGCCAGCACCCATGGACAGGGGAGGGCAGATACGCAGTATTTT	CASTHGQGRADTQYF
TRBD1	17	few	TRBJ1-2	TRBV5-1	TGCGCCAGCAGCCCCCGGACAGGGGGCATATTAAACTATGGCTACACCTTC	CASSPRTGGILNYGYTF
NA	14	few	TRBJ2-4	TRBV2	TGTGCCAGCAACCCCCGTCTAGCCAAAAACATTCAGTACTTC	CASNPRLAKNIQYF
NA	12	NA	TRBJ2-1	TRBV12-3/TRBV12-4	TGTGCCAGCAGTCGGAAATCCAATGAGCAGTTCTTC	CASSRKSNEQFF
NA	16	NA	TRBJ1-4	TRBV28	TGTGCCAGCACCTCGGGGAAGGGGGCAACTAATGAAAAACTGTTTTTT	CASTSGKGATNEKLFF
NA	15	NA	TRBJ2-5	TRBV7-2	TGTGCCAGCAGCTTGGTAGCAGAACAACTAGAGACCCAGTACTTC	CASSLVAEQLETQYF
TRBD2	13	NA	TRBJ2-5	TRBV20-1	TGCAGTGCTGTGCTAGCGGTCCAAGAGACCCAGTACTTC	CSAVLAVQETQYF
NA	15	NA	TRBJ2-6	TRBV13	TGTGCCAGCAGCCGACGCGGGGACGGGGCCAACGTCCTGACTTTC	CASSRRGDGANVLTF
NA	12	NA	TRBJ2-1	TRBV10-3	TGTGCCATCGGGACGCAGGACAATGAGCAGTTCTTC	CAIGTQDNEQFF
TRBD2	14	NA	TRBJ2-7	TRBV6-5	TGTGCCAGCGGGAAAGCGGGAGGGAGGAACGAGCAGTACTTC	CASGKAGGRNEQYF
NA	14	NA	TRBJ2-7	TRBV20-1	TGCAGTGCTAGACCTATACCGGACCCTTACGAGCAGTACTTC	CSARPIPDPYEQYF
NA	16	once	TRBJ1-4	TRBV5-1	TGCGCCAGCAGCCCCTCGGGTGGGGCCAATAATGAAAAACTGTTTTTT	CASSPSGGANNEKLFF
TRBD1	19	NA	TRBJ2-3	TRBV5-8	TGTGCCAGCAGCTTGGTTTTAGGGGGCGGCCCCACACGCACAGATACGCAGTATTTT	CASSLVLGGGPTRTDTQYF
TRBD2	16	once	TRBJ2-7	TRBV20-1	TGCAGTGCTAGAGTTTGGGCGGGAGGAACCTCCTACGAGCAGTACTTC	CSARVWAGGTSYEQYF
TRBD2	16	NA	TRBJ2-1	TRBV20-1	TGCAGTGCTAGAGTGGACTTGGGGGGGTCATTTCGGGAGCAGTTCTTC	CSARVDLGGSFREQFF
NA	13	few	TRBJ1-1	TRBV15	TGTGCCACCGCCGAGGGACCGAACACTGAAGCTTTCTTT	CATAEGPNTEAFF
TRBD2	16	once	TRBJ2-1	TRBV7-7	TGTGCTAGCAGCCCTATAGCGGGAGGAGGGGGCAATGAGCAGTTCTTC	CASSPIAGGGGNEQFF
NA	14	NA	TRBJ2-7	TRBV21-1	TGTGCCAGCAGCATGCAGGATCATCCCTACGAGCAGTACTTC	CASSMQDHPYEQYF
NA	15	NA	TRBJ1-2	TRBV12-3/TRBV12-4	TGTGCCAGCAGTTTTGGCCCGGGCAGGGTTTATGGCTACACCTTC	CASSFGPGRVYGYTF
TRBD2	16	NA	TRBJ2-1	TRBV5-1	TGCGCCAGCAGCTTTAGGACTAGCGGGAGGGACAGTGAGCAGTTCTTC	CASSFRTSGRDSEQFF
NA	14	once	TRBJ1-2	TRBV6-6	TGTGTCAGCAGACCCGAGAGGGCGAATGATGGCTACACCTTC	CVSRPERANDGYTF
NA	11	NA	TRBJ2-4	TRBV12-3/TRBV12-4	TGTGCCAGCAGTCCCCAGGGCAAGCAGTACTTC	CASSPQGKQYF
NA	10	few	TRBJ2-1	TRBV2	TGTGCCAGCAGAGTTAGTGAGCAGTTCTTC	CASRVSEQFF
NA	11	NA	TRBJ1-1	TRBV29-1	TGCAGCGGAACACCGAACACTGAAGCTTTCTTT	CSGTPNTEAFF
NA	14	NA	TRBJ1-1	TRBV20-1	TGCAGTGCCCATACCGGGACACTTGGGCCCGAAGCTTTCTTT	CSAHTGTLGPEAFF
TRBD2	15	few	TRBJ2-5	TRBV6-5	TGTGCCAGCAGTGGGTCGGGGGGGTGGCAAGAGACCCAGTACTTC	CASSGSGGWQETQYF
TRBD2	16	NA	TRBJ2-7	TRBV7-9	TGTGCCAGCAGCTTAGGTAGCGGGAGGTTTCGGGACGAGCAGTACTTC	CASSLGSGRFRDEQYF
TRBD2	15	NA	TRBJ2-5	TRBV6-5	TGTGCCAGCAGGCCTGCAGCGGGGGGTCAAGAGACCCAGTACTTC	CASRPAAGGQETQYF
NA	14	few	TRBJ2-1	TRBV9	TGTGCCAGCGGGGGTGGAGGGTCCTACAATGAGCAGTTCTTC	CASGGGGSYNEQFF
TRBD1	16	NA	TRBJ1-1	TRBV30	TGTGCCTGGGACACCGGGACAGGGTTTTTGAACACTGAAGCTTTCTTT	CAWDTGTGFLNTEAFF
TRBD1	16	NA	TRBJ1-2	TRBV7-9	TGTGTCAGCAGCCAAAAAACGACAGGGGGGAGGAATGGCTACACCTTC	CVSSQKTTGGRNGYTF
NA	16	NA	TRBJ2-5	TRBV4-1	TGCGCCAGCAGCCAAGCGGGAGATGGGATTCACAATGAGCAGTACTTC	CASSQAGDGIHNEQYF
NA	13	many	TRBJ1-1	TRBV12-3/TRBV12-4	TGTGCCAGCAGTCCCTTGGGGGGCACTGAAGCTTTCTTT	CASSPLGGTEAFF
NA	13	few	TRBJ1-2	TRBV3-1	TGTGCCAGCAGCCAGGGCGGGGGAAGTGGCTACACCTTC	CASSQGGGSGYTF
NA	13	NA	TRBJ1-4	TRBV20-1	TGCAGTGCTAGAAACAGGGTAAATGAAAAACTGTTTTTT	CSARNRVNEKLFF
NA	12	NA	TRBJ1-2	TRBV12-3/TRBV12-4	TGTGCCAGCGCCCGAAAAGGGCGTCGCTACACCTTC	CASARKGRRYTF
TRBD2	14	few	TRBJ2-7	TRBV4-1	TGCGCCAGCAGCCAAGAGGGACTAGCGGGGGAGCAGTACTTC	CASSQEGLAGEQYF
NA	14	NA	TRBJ1-2	TRBV30	TGTGCCTGGAAAAGAGTAGGGGCAGATTCTGGCTACACCTTC	CAWKRVGADSGYTF
TRBD2	15	NA	TRBJ2-1	TRBV6-6	TGTGCCAGCAGTTATTCCGGGACTAGGGACAATGAGCAGTTCTTC	CASSYSGTRDNEQFF
TRBD1	14	NA	TRBJ2-7	TRBV20-1	TGCAGTGCTCCTAAAAACCAGGGGGCCTACGAGCAGTACTTC	CSAPKNQGAYEQYF
NA	13	NA	TRBJ2-5	TRBV6-2/TRBV6-3	TGTGCCAGCAAACCAGGCACCCAAGGGACCCAGTACTTC	CASKPGTQGTQYF
TRBD2	20	few	TRBJ2-5	TRBV6-1	TGTGCCAGCAGTCCCCTGGGAGCGGCTAGCGGGGGATCATTTCAGGAGACCCAGTACTTC	CASSPLGAASGGSFQETQYF
NA	14	NA	TRBJ1-1	TRBV24-1	TGTGCCACCAACAGGACCGGCAGAAACACTGAAGCTTTCTTT	CATNRTGRNTEAFF
TRBD1	17	NA	TRBJ2-6	TRBV6-5	TGTGCCAGCAGTTACTCCGGGACAGCCTCTGGGGCCAACGTCCTGACTTTC	CASSYSGTASGANVLTF
NA	10	few	TRBJ1-2	TRBV7-9	TGTGCCAGCGGAGGATATGGCTACACCTTC	CASGGYGYTF
NA	14	NA	TRBJ1-1	TRBV11-2	TGTGCCAGCACTAGGACCGAGCTGAACACTGAAGCTTTCTTT	CASTRTELNTEAFF
TRBD2	17	NA	TRBJ2-7	TRBV3-1	TGTGCCAGCAGCCAAGGACTAGCGGGAGGGAGCTCCTACGAGCAGTACTTC	CASSQGLAGGSSYEQYF
NA	12	NA	TRBJ1-2	TRBV20-1	TGCAGTGCTGAAGGGACAAGTTATGGCTACACCTTC	CSAEGTSYGYTF
TRBD1	15	NA	TRBJ2-7	TRBV10-2	TGCGCCAGCAGTGACCGGGACAGGGGGAACTACGAGCAGTACTTC	CASSDRDRGNYEQYF
NA	14	few	TRBJ1-2	TRBV11-2	TGTGCCAGCAGCTTAGACGAGGAGCAGGTGGCCTACACCTTC	CASSLDEEQVAYTF
NA	13	few	TRBJ2-1	TRBV5-1	TGCGCCAGCAGCTTGGCCTCTGTTTTTGAGCAGTTCTTC	CASSLASVFEQFF
NA	12	few	TRBJ1-2	TRBV10-3	TGTGCCATCAGTGATATGTATATGGGCTACACCTTC	CAISDMYMGYTF